The source of this T cell receptor (beta chain) is a study of tumor-infiltrating lymphocytes in oesophageal squamous cell carcinoma. TCRdb called the PCR reads again in MiXCR, with one record for every CDR3 protein. The data show about 10,000 distinct CDR3 sequences, with 55% seen just once and 24% held by the top ten. The sample holds a few counts of this clonotype. Sequencing was performed on esophageal tumor tissue. The clonotype originates from a male donor with esophageal squamous cell carcinoma.

The CDR3 loop is CASSPWSNSYNEQFF. The CDR3, as DNA: TGTGCCAGCAGCCCCTGGTCAAACTCCTACAATGAGCAGTTCTTC. The genes are TRBV28 and TRBJ2-1; D gene unclear. The CDR3 consists of 15 residues. Deletions cut 6 bases from V and 0 bases from J, with 12 bases between. Germline V CDR1 and CDR2: MDHEN, SYDVKM.